This entry concerns a single T cell receptor beta chain. Assay: immunoSEQ multiplex PCR; the TCRdb copy retains only in-frame clones and omits some. The sample lists roughly 120,000 clones, roughly 82% occurring once. This specimen belongs to a study of cytomegalovirus exposure and HLA in healthy donors. The wider study: In a later analysis, it was reported that the 110 or so validation repertoires had been produced on the same platform as the 550 to 700 repertoires belonging to the first cohort.

The TCR originated in a man aged 18 to 30 in good health and CMV-seronegative. Sequenced sample: PBMCs.

CDR3 coding DNA: TGTGCCAGCAGTGTAGCGGGAGGGCCGAGGGAGCAGTACTTC. Translation: CASSVAGGPREQYF. This chain joins TRBV2 and TRBJ2-7; 11 positions agree with TRBD2. V trimming: 4 bases; J trimming: 7 bases; junction bases outside the gene matches: 6. This CDR3 contains 14 residues. Per the germline V gene, CDR1 is SNHLY and CDR2 is FYNNEI. Full variable domain (remainder filled in from reference TRBV2 and TRBJ2-7): EPEVTQTPSHQVTQMGQEVILRCVPISNHLYFYWYRQILGQKVEFLVSFYNNEISEKSEIFDDQFSVERPDGSNFTLKIRSTKLEDSAMYFCASSVAGGPREQYFGPGTRLTVT.